This T cell receptor beta chain was profiled in a study of CD8+ T cells in alopecia areata. As to treatment: oral pan-JAK inhibitor, 5-10 mg twice daily. RNA extraction and reverse transcription yielded cDNA as sequencing template. Some clones are missing from TCRdb's copy, which holds only in-frame ones; the method was immunoSEQ multiplex PCR. Of 130,000 to 150,000 clones in the sample, around four fifths were seen once. Notes on the study in general: Scalp clonality and expanded CD8+ clones among the top 100 showed significant decreases with tofacitinib.

About this clone itself: Antigen specificity is unknown.

Specimen: CD8+ T cells sorted from blood, collected at week 4, from a patient treated with tofacitinib. The sequence came from a human donor with alopecia areata.

CDR3 DNA: TGTGCCAGCGCCCCGGGGGACAGGGTCACCTACGAGCAGTACTTC. It specifies CASAPGDRVTYEQYF. The chain is built from TRBV5-5 and TRBJ2-7; 9 bases match TRBD1. This CDR3 has 15 residues. Germline V lookup: CDR1 SGHKS, CDR2 YYEKEE (reference sequence). V trimming: 7 bases; J trimming: 2 bases; junction bases outside the gene matches: 10.